The source of this T cell receptor beta chain is a study of T cells in Graves' hyperthyroidism and ophthalmopathy. Study-level points and caveats: Most clonotypes expanded in thyroid above 0.001 were likewise present in blood. The model made its ophthalmopathy prediction, and onset followed a median about 6.8 months later.

Amplification yielded TCR beta CDR3 regions, with RNA transcripts as the source. TCR CDR3 underwent first-round RT-PCR with the HTBI primer set. TCRdb analysed the multiplex PCR reads with MiXCR anew, one entry per CDR3 protein. The table lists 350,000 or so distinct CDR3 sequences, 15% to 20% of them singletons. Patients were excluded because of uncontrolled infection, other autoimmune disease, pregnancy or lactation. Comment on this clonotype: Its antigen remains unidentified.

The sequencing input was blood. This clonotype originated in a woman aged 45-59 years with Graves' hyperthyroidism.

The CDR3 here is CASRGGGVYEQYF. CDR3 DNA sequence: TGTGCCAGCAGAGGGGGGGGGGTCTACGAGCAGTACTTC. The rearrangement links TRBV3-1 to TRBJ2-7, with D possibly TRBD2 on 7 matching bases. CDR3 length: 13 amino acids. Trimming shortened V by 6 bases and J by 3 bases, and 12 bases separated the two germline ends. Per germline, CDR1 LGHDT and CDR2 YNNKEL (reference sequence).